This TCR beta chain was recovered during a study of beta chain features in type 1 diabetes. As every portion of the isolated RNA was reverse transcribed, the sequencing read expressed TCRB transcripts. Each sample of naive, central memory or regulatory T cells had, on average, about 3.5 million reads. Profiling relied on immunoSEQ multiplex PCR, and the TCRdb table lists in-frame clones only, not all of them. The top ten hold 0.08% to 0.095% of the sample, which has about 230,000 clones, roughly 17% seen once. CD4+ cells of the naive, central memory, regulatory and stem cell-like memory types were sorted via CD45RO/CCR7/CD25/CD127/CD95/CD27. Populations isolated by sorting all had purity greater than 95%. CDR3 length: 10 amino acids. V lost 8 bases and J 2 bases, leaving 3 bases between the germline ends. Per the germline V gene, CDR1 is SEHNR and CDR2 is FQNEAQ (reference sequence). This clone has a single count. The target antigen is unknown.

Study results and caveats: Moderately but significantly shorter TCRB CDR3s were found in Type 1 diabetes patients in all four CD4+ subsets. Highly expressing activated T cells could be over-counted with a cDNA template.

The source is a man aged 30-40 years with type 1 diabetes. This chain links TRBV7-9 with TRBJ1-2, with D unresolved. Input material: naive CD4+ T cells from blood. Here the CDR3 reads CASQNYGYTF. CDR3 bases: TGTGCCAGCCAAAACTATGGCTACACCTTC.